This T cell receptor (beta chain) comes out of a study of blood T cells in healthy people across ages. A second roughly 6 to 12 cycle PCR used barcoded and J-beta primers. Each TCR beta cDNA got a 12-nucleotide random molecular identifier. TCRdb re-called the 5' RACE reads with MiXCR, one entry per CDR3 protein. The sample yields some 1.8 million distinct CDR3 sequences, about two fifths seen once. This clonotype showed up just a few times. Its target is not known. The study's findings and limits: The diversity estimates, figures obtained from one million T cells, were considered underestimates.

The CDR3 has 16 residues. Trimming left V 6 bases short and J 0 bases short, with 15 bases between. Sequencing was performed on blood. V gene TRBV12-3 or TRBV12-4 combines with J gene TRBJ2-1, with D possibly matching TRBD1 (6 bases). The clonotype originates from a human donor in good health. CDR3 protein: CASRLTGFGSYNEQFF. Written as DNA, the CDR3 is TGTGCCAGCAGGCTTACAGGGTTCGGCTCCTACAATGAGCAGTTCTTC.